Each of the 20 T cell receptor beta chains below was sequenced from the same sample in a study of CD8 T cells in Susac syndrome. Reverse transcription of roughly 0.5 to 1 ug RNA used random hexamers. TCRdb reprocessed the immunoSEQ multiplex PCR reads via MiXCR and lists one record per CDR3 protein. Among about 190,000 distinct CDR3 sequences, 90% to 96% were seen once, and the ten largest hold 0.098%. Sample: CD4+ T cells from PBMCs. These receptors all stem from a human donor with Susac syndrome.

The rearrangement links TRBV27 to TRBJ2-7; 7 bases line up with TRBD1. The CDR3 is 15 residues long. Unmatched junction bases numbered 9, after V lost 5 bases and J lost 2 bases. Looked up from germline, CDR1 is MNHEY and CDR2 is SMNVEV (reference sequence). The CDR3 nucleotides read TGTGCCAGCAGTGCCTCGGACAGGTATACCTACGAGCAGTACTTC. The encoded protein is CASSASDRYTYEQYF.

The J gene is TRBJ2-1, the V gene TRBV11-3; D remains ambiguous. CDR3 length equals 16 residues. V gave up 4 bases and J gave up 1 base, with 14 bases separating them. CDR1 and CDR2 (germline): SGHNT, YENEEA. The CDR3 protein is CASSSWTDASYNEQFF. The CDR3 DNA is TGTGCCAGCAGCTCGTGGACCGATGCTTCCTACAATGAGCAGTTCTTC.

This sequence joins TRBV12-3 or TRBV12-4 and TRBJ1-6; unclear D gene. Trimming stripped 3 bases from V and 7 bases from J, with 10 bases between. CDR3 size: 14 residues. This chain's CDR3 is CASSFGEPNSPLHF. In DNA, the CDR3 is TGTGCCAGCAGTTTTGGGGAGCCAAATTCACCCCTCCACTTT.

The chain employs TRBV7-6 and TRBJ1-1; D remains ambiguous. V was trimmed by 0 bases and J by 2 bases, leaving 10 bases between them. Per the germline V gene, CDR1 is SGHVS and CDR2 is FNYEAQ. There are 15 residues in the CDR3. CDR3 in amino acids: CASSLARVSNTEAFF. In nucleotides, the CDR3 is TGTGCCAGCAGCTTAGCGAGGGTCAGTAACACTGAAGCTTTCTTT.

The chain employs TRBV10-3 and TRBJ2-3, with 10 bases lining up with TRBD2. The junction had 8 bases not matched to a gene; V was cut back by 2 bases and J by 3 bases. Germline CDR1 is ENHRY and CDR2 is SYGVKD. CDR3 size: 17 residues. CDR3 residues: CAISETKGLAITDTQYF. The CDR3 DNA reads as TGTGCCATCAGTGAGACGAAGGGACTAGCGATTACAGATACGCAGTATTTT.

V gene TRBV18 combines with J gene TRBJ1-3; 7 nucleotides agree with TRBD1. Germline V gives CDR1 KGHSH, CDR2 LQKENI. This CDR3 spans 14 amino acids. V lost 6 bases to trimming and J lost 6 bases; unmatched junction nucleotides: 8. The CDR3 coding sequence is TGTGCCAGCTCCACAGGGGTCCGAGAAAACACCATATATTTT. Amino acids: CASSTGVRENTIYF. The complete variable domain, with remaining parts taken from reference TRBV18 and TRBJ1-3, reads NAGVMQNPRHLVRRRGQEARLRCSPMKGHSHVYWYRQLPEEGLKFMVYLQKENIIDESGMPKERFSAEFPKEGPSILRIQQVVRGDSAAYFCASSTGVRENTIYFGEGSWLTVV.

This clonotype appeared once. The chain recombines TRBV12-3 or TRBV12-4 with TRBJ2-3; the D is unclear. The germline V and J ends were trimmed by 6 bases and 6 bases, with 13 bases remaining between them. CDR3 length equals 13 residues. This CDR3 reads CASSGPARDTQYF. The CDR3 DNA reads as TGTGCCAGCAGCGGACCGGCTCGGGATACGCAGTATTTT.

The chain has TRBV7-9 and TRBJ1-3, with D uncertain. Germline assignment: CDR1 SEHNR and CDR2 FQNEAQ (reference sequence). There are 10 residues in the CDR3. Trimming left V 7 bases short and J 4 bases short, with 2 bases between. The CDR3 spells CASTGNTIYF. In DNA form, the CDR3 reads TGTGCCAGCACCGGAAACACCATATATTTT.

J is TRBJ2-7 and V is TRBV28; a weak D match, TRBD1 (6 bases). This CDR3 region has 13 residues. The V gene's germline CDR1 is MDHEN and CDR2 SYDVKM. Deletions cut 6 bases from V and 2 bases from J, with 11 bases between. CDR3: CASSVTGPYEQYF. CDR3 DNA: TGTGCCAGCAGCGTGACAGGACCCTACGAGCAGTACTTC.

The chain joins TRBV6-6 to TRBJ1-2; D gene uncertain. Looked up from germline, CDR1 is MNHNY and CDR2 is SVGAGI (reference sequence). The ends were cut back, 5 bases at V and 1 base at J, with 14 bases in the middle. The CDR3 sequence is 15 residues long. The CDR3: CASSPRARNNYGYTF. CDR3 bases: TGTGCCAGCAGTCCCCGGGCCCGAAATAACTATGGCTACACCTTC.

The CDR3 DNA reads TGCAGTGCTCCGCGGACAGGGGGGTTGGAGCAGTACTTC. Protein: CSAPRTGGLEQYF. The chain links TRBV20-1 to TRBJ2-7; 10 bases align to TRBD1. CDR1 and CDR2 from the germline V gene are DFQATT and SNEGSKA (reference sequence). Trimming took 5 bases from V and 7 from J; bases not matched to a gene: 8. CDR3 size: 13 residues.

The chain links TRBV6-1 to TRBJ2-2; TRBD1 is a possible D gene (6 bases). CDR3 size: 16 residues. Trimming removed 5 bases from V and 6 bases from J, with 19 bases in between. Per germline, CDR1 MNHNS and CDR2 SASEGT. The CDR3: CASSPRDLTGSGELFF. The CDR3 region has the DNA TGTGCCAGCAGTCCCCGGGACCTGACAGGCTCCGGGGAGCTGTTTTTT.

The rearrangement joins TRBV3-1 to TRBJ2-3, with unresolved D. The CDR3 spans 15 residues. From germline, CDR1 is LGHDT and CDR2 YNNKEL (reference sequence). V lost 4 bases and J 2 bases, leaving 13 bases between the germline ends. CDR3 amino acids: CASSLTSGDTDTQYF. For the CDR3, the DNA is TGTGCCAGCAGCCTCACCAGTGGGGACACAGATACGCAGTATTTT.

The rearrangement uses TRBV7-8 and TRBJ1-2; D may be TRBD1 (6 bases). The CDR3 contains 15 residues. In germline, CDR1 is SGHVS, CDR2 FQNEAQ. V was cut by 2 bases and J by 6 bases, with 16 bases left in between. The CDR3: CASSLPGVRKDGYTF. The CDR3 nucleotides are TGTGCCAGCAGCTTACCAGGGGTCAGGAAAGATGGCTACACCTTC.

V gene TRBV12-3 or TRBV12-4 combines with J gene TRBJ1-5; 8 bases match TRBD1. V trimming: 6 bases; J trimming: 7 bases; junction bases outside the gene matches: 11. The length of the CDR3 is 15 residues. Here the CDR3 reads CASSPAGQGHQPQHF. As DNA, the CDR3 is TGTGCCAGCAGCCCTGCCGGACAGGGCCACCAGCCCCAGCATTTT.

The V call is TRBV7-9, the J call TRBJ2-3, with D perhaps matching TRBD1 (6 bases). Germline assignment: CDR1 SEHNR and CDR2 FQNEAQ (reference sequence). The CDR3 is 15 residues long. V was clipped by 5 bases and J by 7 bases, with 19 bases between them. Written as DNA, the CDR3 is TGTGCCAGCAGCGCCCATAAGACAGGCATCTATACGCAGTATTTT. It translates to CASSAHKTGIYTQYF. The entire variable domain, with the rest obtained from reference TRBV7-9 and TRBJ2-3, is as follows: DTGVSQNPRHKITKRGQNVTFRCDPISEHNRLYWYRQTLGQGPEFLTYFQNEAQLEKSRLLSDRFSAERPKGSFSTLEIQRTEQGDSAMYLCASSAHKTGIYTQYFGPGTRLTVL.

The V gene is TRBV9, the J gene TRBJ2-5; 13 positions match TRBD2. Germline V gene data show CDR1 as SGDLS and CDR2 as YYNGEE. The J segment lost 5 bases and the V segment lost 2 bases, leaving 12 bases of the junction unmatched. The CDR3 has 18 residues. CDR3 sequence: CASSVFGTSGGAVETQYF. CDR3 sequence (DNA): TGTGCCAGCAGCGTGTTTGGAACTAGCGGGGGGGCTGTCGAGACCCAGTACTTC.

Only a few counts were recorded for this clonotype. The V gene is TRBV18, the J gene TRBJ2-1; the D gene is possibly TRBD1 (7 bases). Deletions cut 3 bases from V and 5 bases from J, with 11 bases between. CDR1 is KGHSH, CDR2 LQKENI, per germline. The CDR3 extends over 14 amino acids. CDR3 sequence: CASSPRGVHNEQFF. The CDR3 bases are TGTGCCAGCTCACCCAGGGGGGTCCACAATGAGCAGTTCTTC.

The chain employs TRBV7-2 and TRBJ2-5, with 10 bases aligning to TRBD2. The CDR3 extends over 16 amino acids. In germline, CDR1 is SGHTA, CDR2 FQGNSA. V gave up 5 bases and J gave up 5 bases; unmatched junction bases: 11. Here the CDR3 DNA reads TGTGCCAGCAGCACTCGACTAGCGGGTGCGGTCGAGACCCAGTACTTC. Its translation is CASSTRLAGAVETQYF.

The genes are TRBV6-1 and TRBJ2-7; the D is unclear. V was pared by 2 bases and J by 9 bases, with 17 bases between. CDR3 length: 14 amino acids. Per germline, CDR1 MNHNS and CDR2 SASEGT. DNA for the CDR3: TGTGCCAGCAGTGAAATAATAACCGAGTTGGGGCAGTACTTC. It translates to CASSEIITELGQYF.